This T cell receptor (beta chain) was found in a study of cytomegalovirus exposure and HLA in healthy donors. The sample holds a few counts of this clone. V dropped 3 bases and J dropped 3 bases, with 10 bases sitting between them. This CDR3 has 13 amino acids. The germline gives CDR1 SGHDT, CDR2 YYEEEE. The PCR had 60 Vbeta and 13 Jbeta primers. Clones were read by immunoSEQ multiplex PCR, and TCRdb kept only the in-frame ones, dropping some. The sample consists of fewer than 200,000 clones, 9.5% of them appearing once. The genes are TRBV5-6 and TRBJ2-7; D gene unclear. This TCR came from a woman aged 25 to 39 in good health and CMV-seropositive. Sequencing input: PBMCs. This CDR3 is CASSSVNYYEQYF. CDR3 coding DNA: TGTGCCAGCAGCTCGGTAAATTACTACGAGCAGTACTTC.